The 14 T cell receptor beta chains presented below share a single source sample, sequenced in a study of T cells after yellow fever vaccination. One entry per CDR3 protein results from TCRdb running MiXCR on the 5' RACE reads. Altogether around 320,000 distinct CDR3 sequences are present, around a tenth being singletons, with the ten largest covering approximately 3.3%. The sample was CD4+ T cells sorted from PBMCs, taken 45 days after the yellow fever booster vaccination. The receptors were sampled from a man between 18 and 29 years old who received the YFV17D yellow fever vaccine.

This clonotype came up a few times. This rearrangement joins TRBV6-1 to TRBJ1-2, with TRBD1 as a possible D gene (5 bases). Germline V gene lookup returns CDR1 MNHNS and CDR2 SASEGT. This CDR3 has 13 amino acids. V shed 2 bases and J shed 6 bases, with 10 bases lying between them. The CDR3 loop is CASSERAGNGYTF. The CDR3 nucleotides are TGTGCCAGCAGTGAAAGGGCAGGGAATGGCTACACCTTC.

This clonotype showed up just a few times. This sequence joins TRBV24-1 and TRBJ1-1; D ambiguous. The V and J ends lost 5 bases and 0 bases respectively, with 15 bases between them. From germline, CDR1 is KGHDR and CDR2 SFDVKD. CDR3 length: 16 residues. The CDR3 spells CATSVGETEMNTEAFF. In nucleotides, the CDR3 is TGTGCCACCAGTGTTGGGGAGACTGAGATGAACACTGAAGCTTTCTTT.

The CDR3 nucleotides are TGTGCCAGCAGCGCGGGGCCTTCGTCCGCCTACGAGCAGTACGTC. Translation: CASSAGPSSAYEQYV. The chain has TRBV9 and TRBJ2-7; perhaps D is TRBD1 or TRBD2 (5 bases each). The CDR3 covers 15 residues. Trimming took off 3 bases at V and 2 bases at J, with 15 bases between the two ends. Per the germline V gene, CDR1 is SGDLS and CDR2 is YYNGEE.

This chain joins TRBV12-3 or TRBV12-4 and TRBJ1-4; no clear D gene. The CDR3 loop spans 13 amino acids. Trimming removed 1 base at V and 8 bases at J, with 8 bases between. CDR3 sequence: CASSLEGGEKLFF. In DNA form, the CDR3 reads TGTGCCAGCAGTTTAGAGGGTGGGGAAAAACTGTTTTTT.

This clonotype has at least ten counts. The chain uses TRBV5-1 and TRBJ2-5, with TRBD1 identical over 8 bases. This CDR3 has 14 amino acids. CDR1 SGHRS and CDR2 YFSETQ come from the germline V gene. The ends lost 4 bases at V and 4 bases at J; junction bases unmatched: 6. The DNA for the CDR3 is TGCGCCAGCAGCGTACAGGGGGAAGGAGAGACCCAGTACTTC. It translates to CASSVQGEGETQYF.

The chain recombines TRBV20-1 with TRBJ2-5; TRBD2 aligns across 8 bases. The V gene's germline CDR1 is DFQATT and CDR2 SNEGSKA (reference sequence). Trimming at V came to 6 bases and at J to 5 bases, leaving 11 bases not matched to a gene. The CDR3 contains 14 residues. In DNA form, the CDR3 reads TGCAGTGCCCTTGCCGGGGGGGCCGGGGAGACCCAGTACTTC. Protein sequence: CSALAGGAGETQYF.

This clonotype was detected only a few times. The V call is TRBV4-3, the J call TRBJ1-2, with D perhaps TRBD1 (5 bases). The germline V and J ends were trimmed by 3 bases and 5 bases, with 16 bases remaining between them. Per germline, CDR1 LGHNA and CDR2 YSLEER. The CDR3 covers 15 residues. The CDR3 region has the DNA TGCGCCAGCAGCCAGGGTCCAGGGTTCGTGTATGGCTACACCTTC. It specifies CASSQGPGFVYGYTF.

V and J are TRBV6-5 and TRBJ2-5, with 15 positions matching TRBD2. CDR1 is MNHEY, CDR2 SVGAGI, per germline. The CDR3 runs to 17 residues. V gave up 6 bases and J gave up 1 base; unmatched junction bases: 6. CDR3 sequence reads: CASRKGLAGGLQETQYF. The CDR3 DNA is TGTGCCAGCAGAAAGGGACTAGCGGGGGGCCTCCAAGAGACCCAGTACTTC.

The genes are TRBV10-3 and TRBJ1-5, with D tentatively TRBD1 (6 bases). Germline CDR1 and CDR2: ENHRY and SYGVKD. This CDR3 region has 16 residues. Trimming took 3 bases from V and 9 from J, leaving 21 bases between them. The CDR3 protein is CAISEGRGTNSRPQHF. For the CDR3, the DNA is TGTGCCATCAGTGAAGGTCGGGGGACAAACAGTCGGCCCCAGCATTTT.

The chain uses TRBV12-3 or TRBV12-4 and TRBJ1-5; D gene uncertain. CDR3 length: 15 amino acids. Trimming took off 3 bases at V and 2 bases at J, with 11 bases between the two ends. The CDR3 sequence is CASSLLGRGNQPQHF. CDR3 DNA: TGTGCCAGCAGTTTGCTAGGGCGGGGCAATCAGCCCCAGCATTTT.

This clonotype was counted between two and nine times. This chain connects TRBV7-9 to TRBJ1-6; the match to TRBD1 covers 8 bases. CDR3 length: 15 amino acids. With 5 bases clipped from V and 11 bases from J, the junction kept 11 bases outside the gene matches. CDR1 is SEHNR and CDR2 is FQNEAQ in the germline V gene (reference sequence). This CDR3 reads CASSTRTGRLAPLHF. The CDR3 coding sequence is TGTGCCAGCAGCACCAGGACAGGGCGTCTGGCACCCCTCCACTTT.

This clonotype has a handful of counts. The CDR3, as DNA: TGCGCCAGCAGCCATCCACTCAATGAGCAGTTCTTC. Translated: CASSHPLNEQFF. The genes are TRBV4-1 and TRBJ2-1; D call uncertain. CDR1 and CDR2 from the germline V gene are MGHRA and YSYEKL. The CDR3 runs 12 residues. The V gene lost 3 bases and the J gene lost 6 bases, with 6 bases spanning the gap.

The V call is TRBV4-3, the J call TRBJ1-2, with D possibly matching TRBD1 (5 bases). V was clipped by 0 bases and J by 9 bases, with 14 bases between them. CDR1 LGHNA and CDR2 YSLEER come from the germline V gene. The CDR3 sequence is 14 residues long. In DNA form, the CDR3 reads TGCGCCAGCAGCCAAGACGTGGGGGGGAGGAGCTACACCTTC. Encoded protein: CASSQDVGGRSYTF.

V and J are TRBV19 and TRBJ1-2; D ambiguous. CDR3 length: 14 residues. The V gene lost 6 bases and the J gene lost 2 bases, with 13 bases spanning the gap. CDR1 is LNHDA, CDR2 SQIVND, per germline (reference sequence). For the CDR3, the DNA is TGTGCCAGTAGCCCCCTCGCAAGGAACTATGGCTACACCTTC. Amino acids: CASSPLARNYGYTF. Full variable domain (outside the CDR3, taken from reference TRBV19 and TRBJ1-2): DGGITQSPKYLFRKEGQNVTLSCEQNLNHDAMYWYRQDPGQGLRLIYYSQIVNDFQKGDIAEGYSVSREKKESFPLTVTSAQKNPTAFYLCASSPLARNYGYTFGSGTRLTVV.